The sequence of this T cell receptor beta chain was determined in a study of T cell responses to AZD1222 COVID-19 vaccine. General study findings and limits: Dominant CD4 TCR responses targeted spike regions 160-218 and 743-854. Close to half of all spike-specific TCRs reportedly target regions of the variants that are unmutated. Repertoire sampling happened only post peak T cell response. White British people made up most donors, females outnumbered males, and clonal diversity was possibly underestimated.

About this clone itself: The antigen is undetermined.

The data were produced by immunoSEQ multiplex PCR, yet TCRdb's version contains in-frame clones alone and is incomplete. The table lists about 130,000 clones, 80% to 90% of them singletons. This sequence was found in an adult in good health. Sequences were derived from peripheral blood, sampled on day 0 of MenACWY control vaccination.

CDR3 sequence reads: CASSTPTGGLDQPQHF. The CDR3 DNA is TGTGCCAGCAGCACCCCGACAGGGGGGCTCGATCAGCCCCAGCATTTT. This chain links TRBV28 with TRBJ1-5, with TRBD1 matching over 9 bases. J gave up 5 bases and V 6 bases, and 11 bases lay outside the gene matches. The CDR3 loop spans 16 amino acids. The V gene's germline CDR1 is MDHEN and CDR2 SYDVKM.